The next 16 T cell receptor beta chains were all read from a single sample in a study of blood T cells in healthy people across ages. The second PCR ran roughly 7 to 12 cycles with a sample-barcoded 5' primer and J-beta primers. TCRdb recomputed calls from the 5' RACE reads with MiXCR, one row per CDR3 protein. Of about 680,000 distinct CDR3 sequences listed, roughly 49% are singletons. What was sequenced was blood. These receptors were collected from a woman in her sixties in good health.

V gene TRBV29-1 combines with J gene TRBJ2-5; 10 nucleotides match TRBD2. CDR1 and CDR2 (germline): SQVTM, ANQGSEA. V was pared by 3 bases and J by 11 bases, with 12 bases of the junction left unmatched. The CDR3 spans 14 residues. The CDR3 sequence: CSVDSAGGGDEQYF. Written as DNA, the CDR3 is TGCAGCGTTGATTCAGCGGGAGGGGGGGATGAGCAGTACTTC.

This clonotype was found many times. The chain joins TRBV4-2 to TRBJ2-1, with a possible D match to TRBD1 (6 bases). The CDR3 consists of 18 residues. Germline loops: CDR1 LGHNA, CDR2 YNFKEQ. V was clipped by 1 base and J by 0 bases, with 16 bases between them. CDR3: CASSQGGLTASSYNEQFF. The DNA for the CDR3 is TGTGCCAGCAGCCAAGGGGGGCTGACTGCAAGCTCCTACAATGAGCAGTTCTTC.

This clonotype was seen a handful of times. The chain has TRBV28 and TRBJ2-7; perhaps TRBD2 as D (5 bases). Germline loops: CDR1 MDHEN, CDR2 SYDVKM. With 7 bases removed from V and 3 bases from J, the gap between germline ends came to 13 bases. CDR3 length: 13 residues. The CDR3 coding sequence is TGTGCCAGCACCAACCCACTAGGCTACGAGCAGTACTTC. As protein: CASTNPLGYEQYF.

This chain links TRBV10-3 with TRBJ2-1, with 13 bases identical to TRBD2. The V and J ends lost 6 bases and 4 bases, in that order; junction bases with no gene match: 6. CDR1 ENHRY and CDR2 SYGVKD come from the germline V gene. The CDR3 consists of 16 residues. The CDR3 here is CAISGGTSGDYNEQFF. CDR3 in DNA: TGTGCCATCAGCGGGGGGACTAGCGGGGATTACAATGAGCAGTTCTTC.

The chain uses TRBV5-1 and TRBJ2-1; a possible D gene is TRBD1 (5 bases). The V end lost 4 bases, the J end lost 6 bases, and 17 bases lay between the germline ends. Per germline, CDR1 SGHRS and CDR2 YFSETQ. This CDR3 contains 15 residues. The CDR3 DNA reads TGCGCCAGCAGCCTACCCAAACAGGCTGGCAATGAGCAGTTCTTC. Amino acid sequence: CASSLPKQAGNEQFF.

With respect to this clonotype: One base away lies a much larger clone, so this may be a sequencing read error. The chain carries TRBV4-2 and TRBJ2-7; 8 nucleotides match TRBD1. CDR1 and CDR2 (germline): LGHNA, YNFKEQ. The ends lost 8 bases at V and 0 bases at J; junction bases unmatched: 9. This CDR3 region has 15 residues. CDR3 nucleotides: TGTGCCAGCGGCATCCGGGACAGGAGCTCCTACGAGCAGTACTTC. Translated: CASGIRDRSSYEQYF.

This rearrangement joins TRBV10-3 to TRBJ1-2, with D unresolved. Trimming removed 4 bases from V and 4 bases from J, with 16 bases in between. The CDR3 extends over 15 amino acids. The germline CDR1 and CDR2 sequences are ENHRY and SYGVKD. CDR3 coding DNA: TGTGCCATCAGTGTAGGCAGCCTATCGAGCTATGGCTACACCTTC. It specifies CAISVGSLSSYGYTF.

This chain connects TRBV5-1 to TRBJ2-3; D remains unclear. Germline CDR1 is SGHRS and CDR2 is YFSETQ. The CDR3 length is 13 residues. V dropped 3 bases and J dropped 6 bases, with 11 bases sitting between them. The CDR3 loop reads CASSSVQLDTQYF. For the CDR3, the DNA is TGCGCCAGCAGCTCGGTTCAGTTGGATACGCAGTATTTT.

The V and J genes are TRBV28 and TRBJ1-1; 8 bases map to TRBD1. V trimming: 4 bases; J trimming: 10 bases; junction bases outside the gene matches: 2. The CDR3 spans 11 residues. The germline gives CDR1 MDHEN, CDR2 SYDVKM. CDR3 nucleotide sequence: TGTGCCAGCAGTTCGGACAGGGCAGCTTTCTTT. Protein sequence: CASSSDRAAFF.

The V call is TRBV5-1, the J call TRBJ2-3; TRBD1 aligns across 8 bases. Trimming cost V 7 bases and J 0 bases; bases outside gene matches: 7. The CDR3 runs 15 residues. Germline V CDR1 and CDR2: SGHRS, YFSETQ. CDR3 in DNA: TGCGCCAGCTCGGCCAGGGGGCAAAGCACAGATACGCAGTATTTT. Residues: CASSARGQSTDTQYF.

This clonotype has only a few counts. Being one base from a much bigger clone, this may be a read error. The CDR3 DNA is TGTGCCAGTCTAGCGAGAGTCACTAGGGAGCAGTACTTC. Protein product: CASLARVTREQYF. This chain links TRBV28 with TRBJ2-5; D is possibly TRBD2 (6 bases). This CDR3 has 13 amino acids. The germline V gene has CDR1 MDHEN and CDR2 SYDVKM. V was cut by 9 bases and J by 11 bases, with 22 bases left in between.

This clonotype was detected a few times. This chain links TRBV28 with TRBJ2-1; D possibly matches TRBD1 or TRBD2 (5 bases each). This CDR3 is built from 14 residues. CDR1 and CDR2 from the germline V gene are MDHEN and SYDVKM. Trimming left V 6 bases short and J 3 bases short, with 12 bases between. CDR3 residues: CASSTGGGYNEQFF. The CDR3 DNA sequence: TGTGCCAGCAGCACCGGTGGGGGCTACAATGAGCAGTTCTTC.

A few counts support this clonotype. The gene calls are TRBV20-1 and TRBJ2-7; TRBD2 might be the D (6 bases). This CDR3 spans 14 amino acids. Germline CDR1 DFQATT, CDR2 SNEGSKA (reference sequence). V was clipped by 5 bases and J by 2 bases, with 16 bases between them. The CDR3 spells CSARRAGTPYEQYF. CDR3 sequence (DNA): TGCAGTGCTCGCAGGGCGGGAACCCCCTACGAGCAGTACTTC.

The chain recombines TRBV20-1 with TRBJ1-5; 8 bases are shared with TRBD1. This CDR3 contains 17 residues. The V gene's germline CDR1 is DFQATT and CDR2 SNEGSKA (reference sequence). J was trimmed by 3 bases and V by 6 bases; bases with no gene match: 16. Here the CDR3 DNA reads TGCAGTGCAGCTAGTCGGGGGACAGGAAATAACAATCAGCCCCAGCATTTT. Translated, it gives CSAASRGTGNNNQPQHF.

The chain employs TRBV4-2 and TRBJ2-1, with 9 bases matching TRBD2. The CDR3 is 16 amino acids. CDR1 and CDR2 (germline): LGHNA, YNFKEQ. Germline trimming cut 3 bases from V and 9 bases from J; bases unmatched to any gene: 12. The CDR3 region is CASSHKLSGSNGEQFF. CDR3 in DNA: TGTGCCAGCAGCCACAAACTTAGCGGGAGTAACGGTGAGCAGTTCTTC.

This CDR3 is CASSWGLTTSGIYEQFF. In DNA form, the CDR3 reads TGCGCCAGCAGCTGGGGTTTGACGACTAGCGGGATTTATGAGCAGTTCTTC. The rearrangement joins TRBV5-1 to TRBJ2-1, with 11 bases fitting TRBD2. The V segment lost 3 bases and the J segment 8 bases; nucleotides outside the gene matches: 13. Germline lookup yields CDR1 SGHRS and CDR2 YFSETQ. The CDR3 is 17 amino acids.